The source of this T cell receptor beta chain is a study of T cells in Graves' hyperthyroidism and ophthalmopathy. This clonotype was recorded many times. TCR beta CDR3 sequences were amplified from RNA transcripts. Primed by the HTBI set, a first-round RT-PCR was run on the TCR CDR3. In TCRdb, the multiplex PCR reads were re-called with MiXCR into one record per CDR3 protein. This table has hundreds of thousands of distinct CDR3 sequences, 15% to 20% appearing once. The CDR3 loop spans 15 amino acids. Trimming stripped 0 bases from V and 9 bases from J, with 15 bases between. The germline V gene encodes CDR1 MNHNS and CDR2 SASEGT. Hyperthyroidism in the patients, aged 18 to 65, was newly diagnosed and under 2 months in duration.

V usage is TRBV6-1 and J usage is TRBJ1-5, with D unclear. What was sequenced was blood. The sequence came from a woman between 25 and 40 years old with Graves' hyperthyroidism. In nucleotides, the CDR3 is TGTGCCAGCAGTGAAGCGATCGGGGAAAGGTTGCCCCAGCATTTT. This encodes CASSEAIGERLPQHF.